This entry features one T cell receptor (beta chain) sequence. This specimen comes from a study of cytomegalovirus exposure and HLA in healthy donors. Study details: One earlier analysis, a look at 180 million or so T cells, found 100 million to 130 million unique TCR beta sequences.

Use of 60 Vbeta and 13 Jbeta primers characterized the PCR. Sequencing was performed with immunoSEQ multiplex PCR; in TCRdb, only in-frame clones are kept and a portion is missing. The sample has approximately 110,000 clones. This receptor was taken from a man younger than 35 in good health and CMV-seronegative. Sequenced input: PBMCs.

The CDR3 DNA reads TGTGCAAGTCGCGAAAAAGCAGCGTACTCCTCCTACGAGCAGTACTTC. Translation gives CASREKAAYSSYEQYF. The chain uses TRBV12-2 and TRBJ2-7; TRBD2, the D gene given by the table, was not confirmed from the DNA. TRBV12-2 is assigned pseudogene status. This CDR3 spans 16 amino acids.